The sequence of this T cell receptor beta chain was determined in a study of T cells in Graves' hyperthyroidism and ophthalmopathy. Graves' hyperthyroidism without ophthalmopathy progression within 18 months was termed stable. Deletions cut 6 bases from V and 0 bases from J, with 9 bases between. The CDR3 runs 14 residues. What was amplified from RNA transcripts were TCR beta CDR3 regions. The primer set for the first-round RT-PCR of the TCR CDR3 was HTBI. Each CDR3 protein is one row after TCRdb ran MiXCR on the multiplex PCR reads. This sample has roughly 840,000 distinct CDR3 sequences; roughly 40% occur once, and the top ten carry approximately 10%. This clonotype was seen ten or more times.

The receptor comes from a man aged 18 to 30 with Graves' hyperthyroidism. This chain links TRBV12-3 or TRBV12-4 with TRBJ1-3; tentatively, D is TRBD1 (5 bases). Source material: blood. CDR3 residues: CASRSGISGNTIYF. DNA for the CDR3: TGTGCCAGCAGGTCAGGGATCTCTGGAAACACCATATATTTT.